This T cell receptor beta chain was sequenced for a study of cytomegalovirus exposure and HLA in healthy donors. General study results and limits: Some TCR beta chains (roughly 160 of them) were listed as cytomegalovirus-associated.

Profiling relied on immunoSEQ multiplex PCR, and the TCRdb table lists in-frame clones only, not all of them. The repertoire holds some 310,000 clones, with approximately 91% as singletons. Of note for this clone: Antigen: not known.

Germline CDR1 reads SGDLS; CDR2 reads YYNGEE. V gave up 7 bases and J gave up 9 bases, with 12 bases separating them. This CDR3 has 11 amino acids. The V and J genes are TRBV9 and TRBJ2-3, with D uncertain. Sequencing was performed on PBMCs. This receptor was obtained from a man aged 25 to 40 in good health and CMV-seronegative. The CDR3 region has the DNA TGTGCCAGCGAGCGACTTGGCACGCAGTATTTT. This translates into CASERLGTQYF.